These 4 T cell receptor beta chains share one sample of origin, sequenced in a study of OX40 agonist ivuxolimab in advanced cancers. Sequencing was performed with immunoSEQ multiplex PCR; in TCRdb, only in-frame clones are kept and a portion is missing. The sample lists roughly 42,000 clones, over 80% occurring once. Sequencing used CD4+ or CD8+ T cells sorted from blood, obtained in a trial of the OX40 agonist ivuxolimab. Receptors originate from an adult with an advanced solid tumor such as melanoma, head and neck, liver or kidney cancer.

In DNA form, the CDR3 reads TGTGCCAGCGGGGTCAGGGGGCGCCCCTACGAGCAGTACTTC. It translates to CASGVRGRPYEQYF. This chain links TRBV5-6 with TRBJ2-7; 8 nucleotides line up with TRBD1. Losses at the gene ends were 7 bases for V and 2 bases for J; bases not matched to a gene: 8. The CDR3 spans 14 residues. Germline CDR1 and CDR2: SGHDT and YYEEEE.

V and J are TRBV6-1 and TRBJ2-7, with 7 bases aligning to TRBD1. This CDR3 is 14 amino acids long. V gave up 1 base and J gave up 0 bases; unmatched junction bases: 0. Germline assignment: CDR1 MNHNS and CDR2 SASEGT. DNA for the CDR3: TGTGCCAGCAGTGAAGGGACAGGCTCCTACGAGCAGTACTTC. Encoded protein: CASSEGTGSYEQYF.

The chain joins TRBV7-9 to TRBJ1-1, with no clear D. CDR3 length: 16 residues. Germline CDR1 and CDR2: SEHNR and FQNEAQ (reference sequence). V lost 0 bases, J lost 2 bases, and 13 bases lay in between. The CDR3 region is CASSLARTIGNTEAFF. The CDR3 nucleotides are TGTGCCAGCAGCTTAGCGAGGACGATAGGAAACACTGAAGCTTTCTTT.

The rearrangement joins TRBV7-2 to TRBJ2-7; 8 bases agree with TRBD1. The V segment lost 3 bases and the J segment 6 bases; nucleotides outside the gene matches: 13. Germline V lookup: CDR1 SGHTA, CDR2 FQGNSA. CDR3 length: 16 amino acids. The chain's CDR3 is CASSFLDRETDVEQYF. The CDR3 DNA follows: TGTGCCAGCAGCTTTCTGGACAGGGAAACCGACGTCGAGCAGTACTTC.